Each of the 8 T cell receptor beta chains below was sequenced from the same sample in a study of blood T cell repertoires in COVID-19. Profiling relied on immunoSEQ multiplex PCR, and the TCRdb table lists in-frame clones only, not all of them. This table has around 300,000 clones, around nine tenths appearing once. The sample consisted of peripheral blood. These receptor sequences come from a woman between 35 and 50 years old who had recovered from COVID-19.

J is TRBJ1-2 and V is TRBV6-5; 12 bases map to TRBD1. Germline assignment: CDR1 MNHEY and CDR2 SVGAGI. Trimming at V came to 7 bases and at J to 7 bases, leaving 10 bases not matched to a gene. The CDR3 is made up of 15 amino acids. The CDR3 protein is CASNRGQGAMGGYTF. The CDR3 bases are TGTGCCAGCAACCGGGGACAGGGGGCGATGGGTGGCTACACCTTC.

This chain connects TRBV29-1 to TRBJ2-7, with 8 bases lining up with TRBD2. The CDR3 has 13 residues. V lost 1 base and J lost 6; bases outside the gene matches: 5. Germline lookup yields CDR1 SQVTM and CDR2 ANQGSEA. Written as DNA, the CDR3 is TGCAGCGTTGAAGGTTGGGGACTAGTCGAGCAGTACTTC. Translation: CSVEGWGLVEQYF.

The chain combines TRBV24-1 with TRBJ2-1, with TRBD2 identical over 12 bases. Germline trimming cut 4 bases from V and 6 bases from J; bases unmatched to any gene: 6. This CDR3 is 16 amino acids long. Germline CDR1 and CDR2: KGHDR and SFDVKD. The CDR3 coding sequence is TGTGCCACCAGTGACCTGACTAGCGGGGGACCCAATGAGCAGTTCTTC. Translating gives CATSDLTSGGPNEQFF.

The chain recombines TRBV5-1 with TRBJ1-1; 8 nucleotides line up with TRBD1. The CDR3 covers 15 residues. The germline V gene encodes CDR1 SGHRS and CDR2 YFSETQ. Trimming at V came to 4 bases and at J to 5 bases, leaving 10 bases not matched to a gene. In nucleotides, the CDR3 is TGCGCCAGCAGCATAGGGGACAGGAGGGATACTGAAGCTTTCTTT. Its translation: CASSIGDRRDTEAFF.

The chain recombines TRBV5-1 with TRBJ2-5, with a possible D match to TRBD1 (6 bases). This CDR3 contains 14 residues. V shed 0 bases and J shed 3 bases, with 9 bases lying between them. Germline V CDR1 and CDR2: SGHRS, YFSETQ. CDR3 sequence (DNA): TGCGCCAGCAGCTTGGTTGGGGGCGAAGAGACCCAGTACTTC. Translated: CASSLVGGEETQYF. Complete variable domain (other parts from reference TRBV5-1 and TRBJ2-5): KAGVTQTPRYLIKTRGQQVTLSCSPISGHRSVSWYQQTPGQGLQFLFEYFSETQRNKGNFPGRFSGRQFSNSRSEMNVSTLELGDSALYLCASSLVGGEETQYFGPGTRLLVL.

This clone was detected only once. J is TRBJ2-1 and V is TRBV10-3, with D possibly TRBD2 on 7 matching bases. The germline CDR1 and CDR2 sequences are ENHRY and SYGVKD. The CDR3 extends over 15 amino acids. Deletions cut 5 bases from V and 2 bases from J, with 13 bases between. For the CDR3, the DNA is TGTGCCATCAGTCCCGCGGGGGCCACCTACAATGAGCAGTTCTTC. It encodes CAISPAGATYNEQFF.

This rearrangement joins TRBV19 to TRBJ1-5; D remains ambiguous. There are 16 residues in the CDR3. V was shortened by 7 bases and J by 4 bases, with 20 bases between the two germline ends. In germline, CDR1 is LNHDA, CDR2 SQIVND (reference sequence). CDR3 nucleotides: TGTGCCAGTACCCCCCGGGGAAGTTTGGGTAATCAGCCCCAGCATTTT. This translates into CASTPRGSLGNQPQHF.

The CDR3 region is CASSHQDSVGETQYF. CDR3 in DNA: TGCGCCAGCAGCCACCAGGACTCGGTAGGGGAGACCCAGTACTTC. This chain links TRBV4-1 with TRBJ2-5, with D possibly matching TRBD2 (5 bases). Germline V gene sequence: CDR1 MGHRA, CDR2 YSYEKL. Trimming took 3 bases from V and 5 from J, leaving 16 bases between them. This CDR3 is built from 15 residues.